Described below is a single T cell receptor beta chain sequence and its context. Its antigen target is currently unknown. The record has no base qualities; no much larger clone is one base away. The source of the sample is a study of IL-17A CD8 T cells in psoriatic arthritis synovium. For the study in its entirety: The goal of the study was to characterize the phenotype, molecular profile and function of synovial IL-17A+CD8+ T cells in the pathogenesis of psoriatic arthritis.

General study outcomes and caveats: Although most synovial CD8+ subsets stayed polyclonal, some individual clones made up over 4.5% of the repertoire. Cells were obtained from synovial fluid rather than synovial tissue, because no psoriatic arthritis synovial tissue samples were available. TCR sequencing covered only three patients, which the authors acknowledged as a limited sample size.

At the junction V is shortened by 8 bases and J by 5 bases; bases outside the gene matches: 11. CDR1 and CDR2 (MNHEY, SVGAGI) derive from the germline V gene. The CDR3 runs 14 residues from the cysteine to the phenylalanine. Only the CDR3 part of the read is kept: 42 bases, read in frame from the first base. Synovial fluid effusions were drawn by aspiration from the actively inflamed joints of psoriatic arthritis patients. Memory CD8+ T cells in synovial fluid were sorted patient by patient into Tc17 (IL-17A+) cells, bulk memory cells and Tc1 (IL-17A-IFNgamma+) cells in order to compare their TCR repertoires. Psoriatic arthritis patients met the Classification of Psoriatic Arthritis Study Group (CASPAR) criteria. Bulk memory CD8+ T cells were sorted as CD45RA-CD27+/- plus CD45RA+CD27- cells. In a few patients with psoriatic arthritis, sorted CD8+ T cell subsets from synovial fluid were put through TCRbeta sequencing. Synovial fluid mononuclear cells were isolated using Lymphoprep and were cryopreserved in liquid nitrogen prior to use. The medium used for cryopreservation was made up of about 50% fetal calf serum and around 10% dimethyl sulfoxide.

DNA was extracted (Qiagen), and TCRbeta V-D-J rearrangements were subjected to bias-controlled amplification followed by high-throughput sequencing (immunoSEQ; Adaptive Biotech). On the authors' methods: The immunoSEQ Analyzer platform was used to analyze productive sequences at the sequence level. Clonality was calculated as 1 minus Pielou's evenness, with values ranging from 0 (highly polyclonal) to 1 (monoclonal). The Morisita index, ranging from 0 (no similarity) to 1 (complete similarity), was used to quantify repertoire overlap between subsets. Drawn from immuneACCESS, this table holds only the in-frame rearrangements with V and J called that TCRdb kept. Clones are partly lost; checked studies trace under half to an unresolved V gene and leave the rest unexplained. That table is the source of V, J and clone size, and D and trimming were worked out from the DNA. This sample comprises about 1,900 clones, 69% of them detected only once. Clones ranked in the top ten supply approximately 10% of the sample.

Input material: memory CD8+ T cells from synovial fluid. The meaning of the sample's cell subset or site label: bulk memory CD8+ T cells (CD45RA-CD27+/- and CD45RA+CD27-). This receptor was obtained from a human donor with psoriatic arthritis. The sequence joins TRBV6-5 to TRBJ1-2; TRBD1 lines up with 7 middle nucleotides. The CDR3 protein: CASSGWDSRYGYTF. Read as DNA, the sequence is TGTGCCAGCTCCGGTTGGGACAGTCGGTATGGCTACACCTTC.